These 14 T cell receptor beta chains originate from one sample sequenced in a study of cytomegalovirus exposure and HLA in healthy donors. The table came from immunoSEQ multiplex PCR; TCRdb's copy has only in-frame clones and leaves some out. The table shows a few hundred thousand clones, with more than 85% occurring only once. The sequenced material came from PBMCs. All receptors derive from a man in his late teens or twenties in good health and CMV-seropositive.

The chain joins TRBV6-5 to TRBJ1-2; D not resolved. Trimming stripped 8 bases from V and 4 bases from J, with 11 bases between. The CDR3 sequence is 12 residues long. The germline V gene has CDR1 MNHEY and CDR2 SVGAGI. CDR3 loop: CASYAGPYGYTF. The CDR3 DNA reads as TGTGCCAGCTACGCGGGTCCCTATGGCTACACCTTC.

The V gene is TRBV25-1, the J gene TRBJ2-3; 10 bases are shared with TRBD2. This CDR3 region has 16 residues. Per germline, CDR1 MGHDK and CDR2 SYGVNS. With 4 bases clipped from V and 4 bases from J, the junction kept 8 bases outside the gene matches. CDR3 in DNA: TGTGCCAGCAGTGGTAGCCCGGGACTAGCGCCAGATACGCAGTATTTT. It codes for CASSGSPGLAPDTQYF. Full variable domain (remainder filled in from reference TRBV25-1 and TRBJ2-3): EADIYQTPRYLVIGTGKKITLECSQTMGHDKMYWYQQDPGMELHLIHYSYGVNSTEKGDLSSESTVSRIRTEHFPLTLESARPSHTSQYLCASSGSPGLAPDTQYFGPGTRLTVL.

The rearrangement links TRBV5-1 to TRBJ1-2, with D perhaps TRBD1 (5 bases). The CDR3 runs 14 residues. V dropped 5 bases and J dropped 8 bases, with 19 bases sitting between them. Germline V CDR1 and CDR2: SGHRS, YFSETQ. This CDR3 is CASRGTGGSFGYTF. CDR3 nucleotide sequence: TGCGCCAGCAGGGGCACAGGTGGAAGTTTCGGCTACACCTTC.

The chain has TRBV5-1 and TRBJ1-2; possibly TRBD1 for D (5 bases). Looked up from germline, CDR1 is SGHRS and CDR2 is YFSETQ. The germline V and J ends were trimmed by 0 bases and 5 bases, with 14 bases remaining between them. CDR3 length: 15 amino acids. CDR3 DNA sequence: TGCGCCAGCAGCTTGGCTCGAGAGGGACTGTATGGCTACACCTTC. It codes for CASSLAREGLYGYTF.

J is TRBJ1-1 and V is TRBV6-1, with 8 bases aligning to TRBD1. Germline loops: CDR1 MNHNS, CDR2 SASEGT. The CDR3 is 13 residues long. Unmatched junction bases numbered 5, after V lost 6 bases and J lost 5 bases. The CDR3 protein is CASRLTGVTEAFF. Written as DNA, the CDR3 is TGTGCCAGCAGACTGACAGGGGTTACTGAAGCTTTCTTT.

J is TRBJ2-5 and V is TRBV5-1; 9 nucleotides match TRBD1. Germline lookup yields CDR1 SGHRS and CDR2 YFSETQ. Trimming took 3 bases from V and 5 from J; bases not matched to a gene: 8. This CDR3 region has 15 residues. The CDR3 sequence: CASSSIQGAGETQYF. DNA for the CDR3: TGCGCCAGCAGCTCCATACAGGGGGCTGGGGAGACCCAGTACTTC.

This rearrangement joins TRBV10-3 to TRBJ1-1; the match to TRBD1 covers 7 bases. The CDR3 is 12 amino acids. Germline V gene lookup returns CDR1 ENHRY and CDR2 SYGVKD. V shed 6 bases, J shed 9 bases, and the junction held 7 bases outside the gene matches. The DNA of the CDR3 is TGTGCCATCAGCCCCGCGACAGGGAAAGCTTTCTTT. Protein: CAISPATGKAFF.

V and J are TRBV6-6 and TRBJ2-1; D gene ambiguous. CDR1 and CDR2 (germline): MNHNY, SVGAGI (reference sequence). The CDR3 length is 11 residues. V dropped 5 bases and J dropped 5 bases, with 4 bases sitting between them. As DNA, the CDR3 is TGTGCCAGCAGTCGAAACAATGAGCAGTTCTTC. The encoded protein is CASSRNNEQFF.

This clone has just a few counts. CDR3 protein: CASSRLRDTEAFF. Written as DNA, the CDR3 is TGTGCCAGCAGCCGCCTTAGAGACACTGAAGCTTTCTTT. V gene TRBV9 combines with J gene TRBJ1-1; D is unresolved. There are 13 residues in the CDR3. Trimming shortened V by 4 bases and J by 3 bases, and 10 bases separated the two germline ends. In germline, CDR1 is SGDLS, CDR2 YYNGEE.

This clone appeared once. The V and J genes are TRBV7-2 and TRBJ1-2; D uncertain. The germline CDR1 and CDR2 sequences are SGHTA and FQGNSA. The CDR3 sequence is 14 residues long. Trimming removed 3 bases from V and 1 base from J, with 9 bases in between. CDR3 bases: TGTGCCAGCAGCTTGGCAGAAGTTAACTATGGCTACACCTTC. This encodes CASSLAEVNYGYTF.

The chain couples TRBV6-1 to TRBJ2-3, with 8 bases matching TRBD1. Germline V CDR1 and CDR2: MNHNS, SASEGT. V was clipped by 9 bases and J by 0 bases; unmatched bases: 2. This CDR3 has 13 amino acids. CDR3 nucleotides: TGTGCCAGTCGACAGGGGAGCACAGATACGCAGTATTTT. The encoded protein is CASRQGSTDTQYF.

J is TRBJ1-1 and V is TRBV6-4, with a weak D call TRBD1 (5 bases). V was shortened by 3 bases and J by 4 bases, with 18 bases between the two germline ends. This CDR3 is built from 16 residues. CDR1 is MRHNA and CDR2 is SNTAGT in the germline V gene. The CDR3 DNA reads TGTGCCAGCAGTGAGTACCCCGGGACTGTGAGCACTGAAGCTTTCTTT. This encodes CASSEYPGTVSTEAFF.

This sequence joins TRBV15 and TRBJ1-2; 9 positions match TRBD1. Losses at the gene ends were 5 bases for V and 0 bases for J; bases not matched to a gene: 13. This CDR3 has 18 residues. Germline V gene lookup returns CDR1 LNHNV and CDR2 YYDKDF (reference sequence). The CDR3 protein is CATSGGPGQGDPNYGYTF. DNA for the CDR3: TGTGCCACCAGCGGCGGACCGGGACAGGGCGACCCTAACTATGGCTACACCTTC.

The CDR3 DNA reads as TGCAGCGTTGAAGATGCAGGGTATGGCTACACCTTC. Its translation is CSVEDAGYGYTF. V is TRBV29-1 and J is TRBJ1-2; perhaps TRBD1 as D (5 bases). The germline V and J ends were trimmed by 0 bases and 5 bases, with 7 bases remaining between them. Germline-derived CDR1 and CDR2 are SQVTM and ANQGSEA. This CDR3 has 12 amino acids.